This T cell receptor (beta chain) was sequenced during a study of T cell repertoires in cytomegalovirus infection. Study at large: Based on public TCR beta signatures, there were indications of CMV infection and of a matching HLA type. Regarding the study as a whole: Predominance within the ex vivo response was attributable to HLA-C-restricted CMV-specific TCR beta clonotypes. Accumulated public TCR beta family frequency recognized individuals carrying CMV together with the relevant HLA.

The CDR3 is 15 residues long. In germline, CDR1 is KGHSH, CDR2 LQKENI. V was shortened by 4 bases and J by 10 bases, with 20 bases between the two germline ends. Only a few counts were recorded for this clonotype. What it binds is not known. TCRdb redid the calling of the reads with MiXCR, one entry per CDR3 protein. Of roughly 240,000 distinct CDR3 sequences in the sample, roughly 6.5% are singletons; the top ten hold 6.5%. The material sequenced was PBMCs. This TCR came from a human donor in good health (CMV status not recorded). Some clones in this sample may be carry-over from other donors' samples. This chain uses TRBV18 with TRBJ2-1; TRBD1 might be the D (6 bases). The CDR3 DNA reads TGTGCCAGCTCACTACGGCAACAGGGAGAGGGCGAGCAGTTCTTC. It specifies CASSLRQQGEGEQFF.